This TCR beta chain was recovered during a study of CD8 T cells in ankylosing spondylitis. TCRdb redid the calling of the 5' RACE reads with MiXCR, one entry per CDR3 protein. The sample holds about 390,000 distinct CDR3 sequences; about 22% are singletons and the top ten take roughly a sixth. Note on this clonotype: Its target is not known.

Notes on the study in general: Characteristic, it appeared, of ankylosing spondylitis blood was a TCR beta motif of eight or nine highly homologous variants. The authors reported significant enrichment of disease-linked clones in matched ankylosing spondylitis synovial fluid.

V lost 0 bases, J lost 2 bases, and 4 bases lay in between. Germline V gene lookup returns CDR1 SGHTA and CDR2 FQGTGA. This CDR3 has 13 residues. V gene TRBV7-3 combines with J gene TRBJ1-1; the D is unclear. Sequencing was performed on blood, either unsorted or a sorted T cell fraction (not recorded which). The TCR was taken from a male donor with ankylosing spondylitis. As DNA, the CDR3 is TGTGCCAGCAGCTTAACTCACAACACTGAAGCTTTCTTT. Translated, it gives CASSLTHNTEAFF. Together with reference TRBV7-3 and TRBJ1-1, the CDR3 gives the full variable domain: GAGVSQTPSNKVTEKGKYVELRCDPISGHTALYWYRQSLGQGPEFLIYFQGTGAADDSGLPNDRFFAVRPEGSVSTLKIQRTERGDSAVYLCASSLTHNTEAFFGQGTRLTVV.